These T cell receptor beta chains were read from a single sample in a study of cytomegalovirus exposure and HLA in healthy donors. TCRdb's copy holds only in-frame clones and misses some; the assay was immunoSEQ multiplex PCR. The repertoire holds some 92,000 clones, with more than 70% as singletons. Material: PBMCs. The receptors derive from a man younger than 30 in good health and CMV-seropositive. Both conserved end residues are part of each CDR3. D genes are given only for firm matches. Size is stated for part of the rows, as once, few or many counts, or as a class when the clone is expanded.

d_gene,j_gene,abundance,v_gene,CDR3nt,CDR3aa
TRBD1,TRBJ2-7,NA,TRBV4-1,TGCGCCAGCAGCCAAGAAGGGACAGCAACCTCCTACGAGCAGTACTTC,CASSQEGTATSYEQYF
NA,TRBJ2-7,NA,TRBV19,TGTGCCAGTAGTTCCGCAGTCAGCTCCTACGAGCAGTACTTC,CASSSAVSSYEQYF
TRBD1,TRBJ1-4,NA,TRBV10-2,TGCGCCAGCAGTACAGGGGGCCCGGGCTCAACTAATGAAAAACTGTTTTTT,CASSTGGPGSTNEKLFF
NA,TRBJ2-7,NA,TRBV28,TGTGCCAGCAGGTCAAGTAGCTCCTACGAGCAGTACTTC,CASRSSSSYEQYF
NA,TRBJ2-4,NA,TRBV5-4,TGTGCCAGCAGCCCTCCGACAGGCAAGAACATTCAGTACTTC,CASSPPTGKNIQYF
NA,TRBJ1-3,few,TRBV5-1,TGCGCCAGCAGCTCCACAGCAGAAGTCGACACCATATATTTT,CASSSTAEVDTIYF
NA,TRBJ1-5,few,TRBV4-1,TGCGCCAGCAGCCAAGACGGGGTAAATCAGCCCCAGCATTTT,CASSQDGVNQPQHF
TRBD1,TRBJ2-7,NA,TRBV10-2,TGCGCCAGCAGACAGGGGACGTCCTACGAGCAGTACTTC,CASRQGTSYEQYF
TRBD1,TRBJ1-1,few,TRBV13,TGTGCCAGCAGCCAGGGGGATGAAGCTTTCTTT,CASSQGDEAFF
TRBD1,TRBJ1-3,NA,TRBV5-1,TGCGCCAGCAGCGATAAGGCCGACAGGGGTGAATCTGGAAACACCATATATTTT,CASSDKADRGESGNTIYF
NA,TRBJ1-1,NA,TRBV19,TGTGCCAGTAGTATAGGTGACAGGGAAGCTTTCTTT,CASSIGDREAFF
TRBD1,TRBJ2-7,NA,TRBV5-1,TGCGCCAGCAGCTTGGCTCAAACAGGGGGTGGAGAGCAGTACTTC,CASSLAQTGGGEQYF
NA,TRBJ2-3,NA,TRBV19,TGTGCCAGTAGTGTGACTACAGATACGCAGTATTTT,CASSVTTDTQYF
TRBD1,TRBJ2-7,NA,TRBV19,TGTGCCAGTAGTTACCGGGACAGCTCCTCCGAGCAGTACTTC,CASSYRDSSSEQYF
NA,TRBJ2-6,NA,TRBV5-1,TGCGCCAGCAGCCCGGAGGCCGGGACACCGTACTCTGGGGCCAACGTCCTGACTTTC,CASSPEAGTPYSGANVLTF
NA,TRBJ2-1,NA,TRBV19,TGTGCCAGTAGTATTGCGGGGACAGCCTACAATGAGCAGTTCTTC,CASSIAGTAYNEQFF
TRBD2,TRBJ2-4,NA,TRBV28,TGTGCCAGCAGTTTAAGGGGCGGGGGGAGGAACATTCAGTACTTC,CASSLRGGGRNIQYF
NA,TRBJ2-7,NA,TRBV6-1,TGTGCCAGCAGCCTGACAGGATTCTACGAGCAGTACTTC,CASSLTGFYEQYF
TRBD2,TRBJ2-1,NA,TRBV13,TGTGCCAGCAGCTTCGGACTAGCGGACAATGAGCAGTTCTTC,CASSFGLADNEQFF
NA,TRBJ1-1,NA,TRBV6-4,TGTGCCAGCATTAGACCAGGGGACACTGAAGCTTTCTTT,CASIRPGDTEAFF
NA,TRBJ1-4,once,TRBV9,TGTGCCAGCAGCGCCACCTCCTTAGATGAAAAACTGTTTTTT,CASSATSLDEKLFF
TRBD1,TRBJ2-6,NA,TRBV5-1,TGCGCCAGCACCCTTGGTTGGCGGACAGGGAAGGAGTCTGGGGCCAACGTCCTGACTTTC,CASTLGWRTGKESGANVLTF
NA,TRBJ1-3,NA,TRBV30,TGTGCCTGGAGTGTAGGGTTGGACAGCCGAAACACCATATATTTT,CAWSVGLDSRNTIYF
TRBD2,TRBJ2-5,NA,TRBV11-2,TGTGCCAGCAGCACCTTAGCGGGGCAAGAGACCCAGTACTTC,CASSTLAGQETQYF
TRBD1,TRBJ1-6,NA,TRBV6-5,TGTGCCAGCAGAGAGACAGGGGGCAGTTCACCCCTCCACTTT,CASRETGGSSPLHF
NA,TRBJ2-1,NA,TRBV2,TGTGCCAGCAGTGGGGAGTCCGGGGGTAATGAGCAGTTCTTC,CASSGESGGNEQFF
NA,TRBJ2-7,NA,TRBV30,TGTGCCTGGAGTGACCCGGGTAGGACTCTCCTTAAGAGCGAGCAGTACTTC,CAWSDPGRTLLKSEQYF
NA,TRBJ2-6,few,TRBV6-5,TGTGCCAGCAGTTATCGTCCTGGGGCCAACGTCCTGACTTTC,CASSYRPGANVLTF
NA,TRBJ2-5,NA,TRBV30,TGTGCCTGGAGTATGGCTCTAGCTTCGGTGACCCAGTACTTC,CAWSMALASVTQYF
NA,TRBJ1-2,NA,TRBV6-5,TGTGCCAGCAGTTACTCACCGGGAACTACTAACTATGGCTACACCTTC,CASSYSPGTTNYGYTF
TRBD1,TRBJ1-3,NA,TRBV4-1,TGCGCCAGCAGCCAAGTCACCCCAGGGGGTCTGAACACCATATATTTT,CASSQVTPGGLNTIYF
NA,TRBJ1-3,NA,TRBV6-1,TGTGCCAGCAGTGCCCGACTGAGCTCTGGAAACACCATATATTTT,CASSARLSSGNTIYF
NA,TRBJ1-4,NA,TRBV6-1,TGTGCCAGCAGTGAATTCCCCGGACTGGGAACTAATGAAAAACTGTTTTTT,CASSEFPGLGTNEKLFF
NA,TRBJ1-5,few,TRBV28,TGTGCCAGCGGGGAGGGACGTGGCAATCAGCCCCAGCATTTT,CASGEGRGNQPQHF
TRBD1,TRBJ2-2,NA,TRBV28,TGTGCCAGCAGTATAGGGGGCACTGGCACCGGGGAGCTGTTTTTT,CASSIGGTGTGELFF
TRBD1,TRBJ2-2,NA,TRBV5-1,TGCGCCAGCAGCCGGGACAGGGATGCCACCGGGGAGCTGTTTTTT,CASSRDRDATGELFF
TRBD2,TRBJ2-5,NA,TRBV27,TGTGCCAGCAGAGCCTTCGGGGGGAACCAAGAGACCCAGTACTTC,CASRAFGGNQETQYF
NA,TRBJ1-5,NA,TRBV5-1,TGCGCCAGCAGCGAAGGGGGTGTGGGCAATCAGCCCCAGCATTTT,CASSEGGVGNQPQHF
NA,TRBJ1-2,NA,TRBV6-4,TGTGCCAGCAGTGACTCGTCGAGGTATGGCTACACCTTC,CASSDSSRYGYTF
TRBD1,TRBJ1-6,NA,TRBV19,TGTGCCAGCAGGGGTGACAGGGGACTTAATTCACCCCTCCACTTT,CASRGDRGLNSPLHF
NA,TRBJ2-2,NA,TRBV30,TGTGCCTGGAGTTCCCCCCGACGGGCGAACACCGGGGAGCTGTTTTTT,CAWSSPRRANTGELFF
NA,TRBJ2-1,NA,TRBV28,TGTGCCAGCAGTTTACTGGGCGGGGCAAAGGGGGAGCAGTTCTTC,CASSLLGGAKGEQFF
TRBD2,TRBJ2-7,NA,TRBV15,TGTGCCACCACCACTAGCGACTCCTACGAGCAGTACTTC,CATTTSDSYEQYF
TRBD1,TRBJ1-6,NA,TRBV9,TGTGCCAGCAGCGTACAGGGGGCTTCACCCCTCCACTTT,CASSVQGASPLHF
NA,TRBJ2-7,few,TRBV2,TGTGCCAGCAAGGGGAACAGGATCGACGAGCAGTACTTC,CASKGNRIDEQYF
NA,TRBJ1-1,NA,TRBV7-3,TGTGCCAGCAGCTACCTACCGGGACAAGGGACTGAAGCTTTCTTT,CASSYLPGQGTEAFF
NA,TRBJ1-3,NA,TRBV6-1,TGTGCCAGCAGTGATACCGGCAAGAGGGCCTCTGGAAACACCATATATTTT,CASSDTGKRASGNTIYF
TRBD1,TRBJ1-6,NA,TRBV6-4,TGTGCCAGCAGTGCCCTTGGACAGGCGGTTTCCTATAATTCACCCCTCCACTTT,CASSALGQAVSYNSPLHF
TRBD2,TRBJ2-2,NA,TRBV29-1,TGCAGCGCCAGGGAGGGAGGCACCGGGGAGCTGTTTTTT,CSAREGGTGELFF
NA,TRBJ1-5,NA,TRBV28,TGTGCCAGCAGCGTCCAACTCAATCAGCCCCAGCATTTT,CASSVQLNQPQHF
TRBD1,TRBJ2-3,NA,TRBV9,TGTGCCAGCAGCTTCTGGACAGGGGGAGGCACAGATACGCAGTATTTT,CASSFWTGGGTDTQYF
NA,TRBJ1-6,NA,TRBV2,TGTGCCAGCACCGCAGGGAAGGGGAATTCACCCCTCCACTTT,CASTAGKGNSPLHF
TRBD2,TRBJ2-1,NA,TRBV7-9,TGTGCCAGCAGCCCCCCCCGTAGCGGGGGGACCCCCTACAATGAGCAGTTCTTC,CASSPPRSGGTPYNEQFF
TRBD2,TRBJ2-7,NA,TRBV30,TGTGCCTGGAGAGCCGCGGGGGTTGTCCCCTACGAGCAGTACTTC,CAWRAAGVVPYEQYF
NA,TRBJ1-3,NA,TRBV7-8,TGTGCCAGCAGCTTAGAAGGCCTCGGATCAGGGCCCCGATCACGAAACACCATATATTTT,CASSLEGLGSGPRSRNTIYF